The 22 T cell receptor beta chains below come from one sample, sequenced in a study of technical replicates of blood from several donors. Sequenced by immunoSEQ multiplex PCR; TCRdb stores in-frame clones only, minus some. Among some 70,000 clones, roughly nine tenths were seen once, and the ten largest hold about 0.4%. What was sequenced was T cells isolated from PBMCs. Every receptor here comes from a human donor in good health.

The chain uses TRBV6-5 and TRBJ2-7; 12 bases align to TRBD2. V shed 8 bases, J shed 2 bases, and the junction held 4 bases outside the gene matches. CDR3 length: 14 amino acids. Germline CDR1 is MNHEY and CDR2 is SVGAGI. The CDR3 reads CASGTSGPTYEQYF. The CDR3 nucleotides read TGTGCCAGCGGGACTAGCGGGCCAACCTACGAGCAGTACTTC.

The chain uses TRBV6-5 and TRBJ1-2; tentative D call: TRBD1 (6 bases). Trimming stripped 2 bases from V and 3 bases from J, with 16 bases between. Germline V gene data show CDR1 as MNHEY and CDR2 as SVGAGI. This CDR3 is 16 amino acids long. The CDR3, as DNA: TGTGCCAGCAGTTACGCACCAGAGGACAGTTACTATGGCTACACCTTC. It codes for CASSYAPEDSYYGYTF.

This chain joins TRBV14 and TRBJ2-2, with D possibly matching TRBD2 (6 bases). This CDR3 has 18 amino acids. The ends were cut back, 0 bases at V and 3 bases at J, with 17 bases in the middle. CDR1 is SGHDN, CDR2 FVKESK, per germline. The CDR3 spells CASSQEAAKAGYTGELFF. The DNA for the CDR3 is TGTGCCAGCAGCCAAGAAGCGGCGAAGGCGGGGTACACCGGGGAGCTGTTTTTT. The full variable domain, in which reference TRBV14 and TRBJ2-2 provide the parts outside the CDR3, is EAGVTQFPSHSVIEKGQTVTLRCDPISGHDNLYWYRRVMGKEIKFLLHFVKESKQDESGMPNNRFLAERTGGTYSTLKVQPAELEDSGVYFCASSQEAAKAGYTGELFFGEGSRLTVL.

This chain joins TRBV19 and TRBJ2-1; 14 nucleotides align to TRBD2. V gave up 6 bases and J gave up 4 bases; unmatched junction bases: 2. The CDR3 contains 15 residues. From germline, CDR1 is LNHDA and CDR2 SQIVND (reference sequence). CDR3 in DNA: TGTGCCAGTAGCAGACTAGCGGGAGGGTACAATGAGCAGTTCTTC. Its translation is CASSRLAGGYNEQFF.

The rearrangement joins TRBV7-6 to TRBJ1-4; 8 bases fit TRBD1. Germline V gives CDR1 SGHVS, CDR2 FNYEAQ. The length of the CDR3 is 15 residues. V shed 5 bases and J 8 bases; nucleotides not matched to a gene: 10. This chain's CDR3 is CASSPGTGLVEKLFF. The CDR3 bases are TGTGCCAGCAGCCCAGGGACAGGTTTGGTCGAAAAACTGTTTTTT.

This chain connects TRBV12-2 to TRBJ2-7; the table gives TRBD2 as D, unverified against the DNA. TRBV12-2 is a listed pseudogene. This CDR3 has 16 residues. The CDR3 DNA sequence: TGTGCAAGTCGCTCCAACGGACTAGCGGGACCCTGGGAGCAGTACTTC. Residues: CASRSNGLAGPWEQYF.

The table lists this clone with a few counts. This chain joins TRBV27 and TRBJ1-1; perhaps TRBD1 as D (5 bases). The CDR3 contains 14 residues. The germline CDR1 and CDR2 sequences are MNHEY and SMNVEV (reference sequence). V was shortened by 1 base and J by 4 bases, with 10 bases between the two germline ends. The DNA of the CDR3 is TGTGCCAGCAGTTTATGGCAGGGTGGCACTGAAGCTTTCTTT. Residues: CASSLWQGGTEAFF.

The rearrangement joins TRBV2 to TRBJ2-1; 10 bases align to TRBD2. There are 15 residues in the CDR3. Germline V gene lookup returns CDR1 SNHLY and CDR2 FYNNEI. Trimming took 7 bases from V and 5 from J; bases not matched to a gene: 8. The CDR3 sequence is CASNRLAGYNNEQFF. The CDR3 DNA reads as TGTGCCAGCAACCGACTAGCGGGCTATAACAATGAGCAGTTCTTC. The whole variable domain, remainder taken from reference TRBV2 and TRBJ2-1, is EPEVTQTPSHQVTQMGQEVILRCVPISNHLYFYWYRQILGQKVEFLVSFYNNEISEKSEIFDDQFSVERPDGSNFTLKIRSTKLEDSAMYFCASNRLAGYNNEQFFGPGTRLTVL.

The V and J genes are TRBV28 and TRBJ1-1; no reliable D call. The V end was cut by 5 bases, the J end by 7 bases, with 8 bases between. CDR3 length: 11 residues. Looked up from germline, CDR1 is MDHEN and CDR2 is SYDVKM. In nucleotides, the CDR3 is TGTGCCAGCAGTCCGAGGCTTGAAGCTTTCTTT. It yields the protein CASSPRLEAFF.

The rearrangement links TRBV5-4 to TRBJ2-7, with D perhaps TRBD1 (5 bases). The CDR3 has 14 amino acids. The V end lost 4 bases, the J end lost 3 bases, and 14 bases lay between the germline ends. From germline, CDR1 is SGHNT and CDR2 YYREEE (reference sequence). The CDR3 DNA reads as TGTGCCAGCAGCCCGCGGAATAGGGGCTACGAGCAGTACTTC. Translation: CASSPRNRGYEQYF.

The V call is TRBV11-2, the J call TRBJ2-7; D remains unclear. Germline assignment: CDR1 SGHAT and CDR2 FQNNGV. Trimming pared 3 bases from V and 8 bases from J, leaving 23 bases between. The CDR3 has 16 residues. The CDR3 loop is CASSFEGVPPHTQQYF. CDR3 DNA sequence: TGTGCCAGCAGCTTTGAAGGAGTCCCACCCCATACGCAGCAGTACTTC.

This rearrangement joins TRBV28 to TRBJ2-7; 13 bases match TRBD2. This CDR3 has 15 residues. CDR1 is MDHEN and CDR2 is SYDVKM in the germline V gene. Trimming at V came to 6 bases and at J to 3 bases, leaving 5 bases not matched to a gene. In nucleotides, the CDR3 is TGTGCCAGCAGCCCGACTAGCGGGAGGAACTACGAGCAGTACTTC. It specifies CASSPTSGRNYEQYF. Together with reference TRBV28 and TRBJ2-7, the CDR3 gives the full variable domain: DVKVTQSSRYLVKRTGEKVFLECVQDMDHENMFWYRQDPGLGLRLIYFSYDVKMKEKGDIPEGYSVSREKKERFSLILESASTNQTSMYLCASSPTSGRNYEQYFGPGTRLTVT.

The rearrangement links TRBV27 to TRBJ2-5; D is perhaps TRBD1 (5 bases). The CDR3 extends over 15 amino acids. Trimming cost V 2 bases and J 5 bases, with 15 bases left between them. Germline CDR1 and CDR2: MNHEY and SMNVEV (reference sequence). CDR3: CASSLNFGAVETQYF. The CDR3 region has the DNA TGTGCCAGCAGTTTAAACTTTGGGGCGGTGGAGACCCAGTACTTC.

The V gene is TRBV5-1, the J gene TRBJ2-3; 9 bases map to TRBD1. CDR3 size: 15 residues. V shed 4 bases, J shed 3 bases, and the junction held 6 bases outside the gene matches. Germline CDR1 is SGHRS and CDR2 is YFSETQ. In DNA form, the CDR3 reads TGCGCCAGCAGCCCCGGGACAGGGATTACAGATACGCAGTATTTT. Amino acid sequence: CASSPGTGITDTQYF.

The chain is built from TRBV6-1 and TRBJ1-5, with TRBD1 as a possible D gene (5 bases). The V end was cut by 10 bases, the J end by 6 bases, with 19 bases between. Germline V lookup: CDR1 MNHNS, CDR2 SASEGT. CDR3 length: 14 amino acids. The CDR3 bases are TGTGCCACCAGGATCCTGGGGGGTATTCAGCCCCAGCATTTT. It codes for CATRILGGIQPQHF.

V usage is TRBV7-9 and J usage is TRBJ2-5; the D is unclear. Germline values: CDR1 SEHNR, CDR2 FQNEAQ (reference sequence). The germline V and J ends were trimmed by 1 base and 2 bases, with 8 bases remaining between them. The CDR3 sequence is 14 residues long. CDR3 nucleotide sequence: TGTGCCAGCAGCTTAGATGGCCGTCAAGAGACCCAGTACTTC. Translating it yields CASSLDGRQETQYF.

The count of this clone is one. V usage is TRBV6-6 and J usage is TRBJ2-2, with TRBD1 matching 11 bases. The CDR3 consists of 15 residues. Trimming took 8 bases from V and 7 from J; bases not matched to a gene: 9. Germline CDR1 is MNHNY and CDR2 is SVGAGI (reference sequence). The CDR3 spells CASRRGQGVVGELFF. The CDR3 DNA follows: TGTGCCAGCCGGCGGGGACAGGGGGTTGTCGGGGAGCTGTTTTTT.

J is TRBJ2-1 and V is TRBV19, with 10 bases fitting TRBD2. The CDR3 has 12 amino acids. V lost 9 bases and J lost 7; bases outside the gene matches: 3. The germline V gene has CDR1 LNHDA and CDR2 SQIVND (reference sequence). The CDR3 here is CASQLAGNEQFF. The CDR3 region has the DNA TGTGCCAGCCAACTAGCGGGGAATGAGCAGTTCTTC.

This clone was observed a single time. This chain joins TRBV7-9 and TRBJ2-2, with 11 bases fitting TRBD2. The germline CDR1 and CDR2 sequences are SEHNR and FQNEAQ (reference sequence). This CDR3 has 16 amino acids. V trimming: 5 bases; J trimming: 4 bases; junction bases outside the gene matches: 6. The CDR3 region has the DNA TGTGCCAGCAGCGAGGGTAGCGGGAGGGCCACCGGGGAGCTGTTTTTT. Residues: CASSEGSGRATGELFF.

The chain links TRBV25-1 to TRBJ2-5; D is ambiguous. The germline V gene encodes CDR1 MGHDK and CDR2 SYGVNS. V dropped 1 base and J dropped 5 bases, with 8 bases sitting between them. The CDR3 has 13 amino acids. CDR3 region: CASSELTRETQYF. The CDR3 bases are TGTGCCAGCAGTGAATTAACCAGGGAGACCCAGTACTTC.

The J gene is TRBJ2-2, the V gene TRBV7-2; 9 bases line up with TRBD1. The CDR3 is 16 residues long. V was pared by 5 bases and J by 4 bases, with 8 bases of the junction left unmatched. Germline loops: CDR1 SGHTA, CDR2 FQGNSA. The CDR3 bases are TGTGCCAGCAGCGAATACAGGGGGCGAATCACCGGGGAGCTGTTTTTT. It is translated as CASSEYRGRITGELFF.

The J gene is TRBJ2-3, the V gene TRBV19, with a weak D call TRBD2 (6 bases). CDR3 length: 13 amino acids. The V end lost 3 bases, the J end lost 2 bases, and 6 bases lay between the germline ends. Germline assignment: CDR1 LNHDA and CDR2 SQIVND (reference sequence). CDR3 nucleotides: TGTGCCAGTAGTATGGGACTCACAGATACGCAGTATTTT. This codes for CASSMGLTDTQYF. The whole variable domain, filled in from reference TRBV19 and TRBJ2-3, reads DGGITQSPKYLFRKEGQNVTLSCEQNLNHDAMYWYRQDPGQGLRLIYYSQIVNDFQKGDIAEGYSVSREKKESFPLTVTSAQKNPTAFYLCASSMGLTDTQYFGPGTRLTVL.